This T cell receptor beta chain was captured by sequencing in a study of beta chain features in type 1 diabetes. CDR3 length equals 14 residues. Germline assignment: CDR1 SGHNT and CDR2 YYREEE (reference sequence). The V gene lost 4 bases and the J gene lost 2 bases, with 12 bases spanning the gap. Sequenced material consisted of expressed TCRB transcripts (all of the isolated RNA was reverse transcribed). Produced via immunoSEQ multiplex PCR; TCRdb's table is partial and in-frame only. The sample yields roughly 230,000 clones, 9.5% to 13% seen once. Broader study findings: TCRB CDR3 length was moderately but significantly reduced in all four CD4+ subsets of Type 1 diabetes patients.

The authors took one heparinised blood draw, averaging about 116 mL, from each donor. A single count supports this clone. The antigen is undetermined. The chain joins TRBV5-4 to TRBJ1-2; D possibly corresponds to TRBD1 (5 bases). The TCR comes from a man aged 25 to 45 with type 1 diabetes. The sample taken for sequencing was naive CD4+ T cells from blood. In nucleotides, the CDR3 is TGTGCCAGCAGCGTCGTGGGGGGGAACTATGGCTACACCTTC. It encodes CASSVVGGNYGYTF.